This passage covers 30 T cell receptor beta chains from one sample sequenced in a study of shared clonotypes between healthy human individuals. Produced via immunoSEQ multiplex PCR; TCRdb's table is partial and in-frame only. The repertoire has roughly 1,600,000 clones, about 98.5% of them found once; the top ten carry approximately 0.38%. The material sequenced was naive CD4+ T cells sorted from blood. Subset defined: CD45RA+ positively selected. These TCRs come from a young man in good health.

The rearrangement links TRBV5-1 to TRBJ1-4; D gene unclear. This CDR3 contains 14 residues. V lost 0 bases, J lost 13 bases, and 16 bases lay in between. Germline CDR1 and CDR2: SGHRS and YFSETQ. The CDR3, as DNA: TGCGCCAGCAGCTTGGCGGGCTCTGGCGATCGACTGTTTTTT. Translated: CASSLAGSGDRLFF.

The chain employs TRBV27 and TRBJ2-7, with 8 bases lining up with TRBD1. CDR1 and CDR2 (germline): MNHEY, SMNVEV (reference sequence). The V and J ends lost 3 bases and 0 bases, in that order; junction bases with no gene match: 13. This CDR3 has 18 residues. CDR3: CASSLTGVVGANSYEQYF. The CDR3 DNA reads TGTGCCAGCAGTTTGACAGGGGTTGTGGGAGCCAACTCCTACGAGCAGTACTTC.

The V call is TRBV6-4, the J call TRBJ1-5; D is unclear. Germline-derived CDR1 and CDR2 are MRHNA and SNTAGT. V lost 6 bases and J 5 bases, leaving 11 bases between the germline ends. The CDR3 runs 13 residues. The CDR3 sequence is CASSAEGDQPQHF. The CDR3 region has the DNA TGTGCCAGCAGCGCGGAGGGAGATCAGCCCCAGCATTTT.

CDR3 sequence (DNA): TGCGCCAGCAGAGAAGGCGGGACAGTCAATCAGCCCCAGCATTTT. This gives the protein CASREGGTVNQPQHF. The chain combines TRBV10-2 with TRBJ1-5; 7 bases fit TRBD1. CDR1 and CDR2 (germline): WSHSY, SAAADI. V dropped 6 bases and J dropped 3; count of bases not matched to a gene: 8. The CDR3 totals 15 residues.

The V call is TRBV28, the J call TRBJ2-1, with D possibly being TRBD1 or TRBD2 (5 bases each). The CDR3 spans 15 residues. Trimming pared 5 bases from V and 8 bases from J, leaving 19 bases between. Germline V gives CDR1 MDHEN, CDR2 SYDVKM. CDR3 bases: TGTGCCAGCAGTCAGACGTACCCCGGGGCGCATGAGCAGTTCTTC. It translates to CASSQTYPGAHEQFF.

V is TRBV18 and J is TRBJ2-2, with D unresolved. The CDR3 has 15 residues. In germline, CDR1 is KGHSH, CDR2 LQKENI. V was cut by 3 bases and J by 6 bases, with 14 bases left in between. CDR3 in amino acids: CASSPFLPGPGELFF. As DNA, the CDR3 is TGTGCCAGCTCACCCTTTCTACCTGGTCCCGGGGAGCTGTTTTTT. Combining the CDR3 with reference TRBV18 and TRBJ2-2 gives the whole variable domain NAGVMQNPRHLVRRRGQEARLRCSPMKGHSHVYWYRQLPEEGLKFMVYLQKENIIDESGMPKERFSAEFPKEGPSILRIQQVVRGDSAAYFCASSPFLPGPGELFFGEGSRLTVL.

The rearrangement uses TRBV10-3 and TRBJ2-5; D gene unclear. There are 14 residues in the CDR3. The V end lost 6 bases, the J end lost 4 bases, and 15 bases lay between the germline ends. Germline assignment: CDR1 ENHRY and CDR2 SYGVKD. The CDR3 loop reads CAIRKERARETQYF. DNA for the CDR3: TGTGCCATCAGGAAGGAACGGGCGCGAGAGACCCAGTACTTC.

V gene TRBV7-9 combines with J gene TRBJ1-2, with D unresolved. Per germline, CDR1 SEHNR and CDR2 FQNEAQ (reference sequence). The CDR3 extends over 14 amino acids. Trimming took off 3 bases at V and 2 bases at J, with 10 bases between the two ends. The CDR3 is CASSFGRTNYGYTF. As DNA, the CDR3 is TGTGCCAGCAGCTTCGGGCGTACCAACTATGGCTACACCTTC.

The chain recombines TRBV10-3 with TRBJ2-7, with D perhaps TRBD1 (6 bases). Per the germline V gene, CDR1 is ENHRY and CDR2 is SYGVKD. This CDR3 has 14 residues. The germline V and J ends were trimmed by 6 bases and 7 bases, with 19 bases remaining between them. CDR3 sequence reads: CAIRPAGTNTEQYF. CDR3 coding DNA: TGTGCCATCAGACCCGCTGGGACAAATACTGAGCAGTACTTC.

J is TRBJ1-1 and V is TRBV27, with 10 bases fitting TRBD1. The V gene's germline CDR1 is MNHEY and CDR2 SMNVEV (reference sequence). The CDR3 contains 15 residues. V shed 5 bases, J shed 1 base, and the junction held 4 bases outside the gene matches. This chain's CDR3 is CASSPGTGANTEAFF. The CDR3 DNA sequence: TGTGCCAGCAGTCCCGGGACAGGGGCGAACACTGAAGCTTTCTTT.

In this sample, this clone turned up once. V usage is TRBV28 and J usage is TRBJ2-7; D possibly corresponds to TRBD2 (6 bases). CDR1 MDHEN and CDR2 SYDVKM come from the germline V gene. V was shortened by 2 bases and J by 0 bases, with 11 bases between the two germline ends. The CDR3 is made up of 15 amino acids. This CDR3 reads CASSLLGGVSYEQYF. The CDR3 nucleotides read TGTGCCAGCAGTTTACTTGGAGGGGTCTCCTACGAGCAGTACTTC.

This rearrangement joins TRBV11-3 to TRBJ2-3, with TRBD1 matching over 9 bases. The CDR3 length is 15 residues. CDR1 is SGHNT and CDR2 is YENEEA in the germline V gene. After removal of 3 bases from V and 2 bases from J, the junction contained 3 bases not matched to a gene. The CDR3 region is CASSLGTGLTDTQYF. CDR3 nucleotide sequence: TGTGCCAGCAGCTTGGGGACAGGGCTCACAGATACGCAGTATTTT.

The rearrangement links TRBV11-2 to TRBJ2-1, with D perhaps matching TRBD2 (5 bases). Germline CDR1 SGHAT, CDR2 FQNNGV. The CDR3 loop spans 17 amino acids. V was pared by 1 base and J by 10 bases, with 23 bases between. In nucleotides, the CDR3 is TGTGCCAGCAGCTTAGGGCTCGAAGGGAGCATACGAGGAGAGCAGTTCTTC. This sequence encodes CASSLGLEGSIRGEQFF. Using reference TRBV11-2 and TRBJ2-1 for the parts outside the CDR3, the full variable domain is EAGVAQSPRYKIIEKRQSVAFWCNPISGHATLYWYQQILGQGPKLLIQFQNNGVVDDSQLPKDRFSAERLKGVDSTLKIQPAKLEDSAVYLCASSLGLEGSIRGEQFFGPGTRLTVL.

The V call is TRBV5-1, the J call TRBJ2-3; 15 bases agree with TRBD2. Germline V gene lookup returns CDR1 SGHRS and CDR2 YFSETQ. The CDR3 spans 16 residues. The trim removed 4 bases at V and 6 bases at J, leaving 6 bases unmatched. This chain's CDR3 is CASSTGLAGGLDTQYF. The CDR3 nucleotides are TGCGCCAGCAGCACTGGACTAGCGGGAGGGTTGGATACGCAGTATTTT.

The CDR3 DNA reads as TGCGCCAGCAGAGCCGAGACAGGCGCTTCCTATGGCTACACCTTC. Protein product: CASRAETGASYGYTF. The chain has TRBV5-1 and TRBJ1-2, with D possibly TRBD1 on 6 matching bases. The CDR3 runs 15 residues. The V gene lost 5 bases and the J gene lost 4 bases, with 18 bases spanning the gap. Germline-derived CDR1 and CDR2 are SGHRS and YFSETQ. The entire variable domain, with the rest obtained from reference TRBV5-1 and TRBJ1-2, is as follows: KAGVTQTPRYLIKTRGQQVTLSCSPISGHRSVSWYQQTPGQGLQFLFEYFSETQRNKGNFPGRFSGRQFSNSRSEMNVSTLELGDSALYLCASRAETGASYGYTFGSGTRLTVV.

With respect to this clone: The junction and the germline gene differ at one end; a read error may be behind it. The chain joins TRBV19 to TRBJ2-7; D is possibly TRBD1 or TRBD2 (5 bases each). Per the germline V gene, CDR1 is LNHDA and CDR2 is SQIVND (reference sequence). This CDR3 has 10 residues. For the CDR3, the DNA is TGTGCCAGTAGTATGGGACGGGGAAACTTC. This gives the protein CASSMGRGNF.

The V gene is TRBV18, the J gene TRBJ2-1, with 9 nucleotides matching TRBD2. After removal of 3 bases from V and 7 bases from J, the junction contained 4 bases not matched to a gene. The CDR3 has 14 residues. The germline gives CDR1 KGHSH, CDR2 LQKENI. The CDR3 loop reads CASSPSGSRNEQFF. CDR3 sequence (DNA): TGTGCCAGCTCACCTAGCGGGAGTCGGAATGAGCAGTTCTTC.

V is TRBV18 and J is TRBJ2-7; TRBD2 matches at 7 bases. V shed 5 bases, J shed 0 bases, and the junction held 13 bases outside the gene matches. The CDR3 is 17 amino acids. Germline V gives CDR1 KGHSH, CDR2 LQKENI. CDR3 sequence: CASSLSTGTTSSYEQYF. Written as DNA, the CDR3 is TGTGCCAGCTCATTATCAACCGGGACTACGAGCTCCTACGAGCAGTACTTC.

The J gene is TRBJ2-7, the V gene TRBV27; 9 nucleotides align to TRBD1. The J segment lost 5 bases and the V segment lost 6 bases, leaving 5 bases of the junction unmatched. The germline V gene has CDR1 MNHEY and CDR2 SMNVEV (reference sequence). This CDR3 is 13 amino acids long. In DNA, the CDR3 is TGTGCCAGCAGCAAGGACAGGGGACACGAGCAGTACTTC. Protein sequence: CASSKDRGHEQYF.

The CDR3 bases are TGCGCCAGCAGCCGGACTAGCGGGAGAGGGAGCACAGATACGCAGTATTTT. Amino acids: CASSRTSGRGSTDTQYF. The rearrangement links TRBV10-1 to TRBJ2-3; 13 bases are shared with TRBD2. After removal of 6 bases from V and 0 bases from J, the junction contained 6 bases not matched to a gene. The CDR3 covers 17 residues. Germline V gene sequence: CDR1 WNHNN, CDR2 SYGVQD (reference sequence).

CDR3 protein: CASSYSAGVTHYEQYF. CDR3 coding DNA: TGTGCCAGCAGTTACTCCGCAGGGGTTACTCACTACGAGCAGTACTTC. This chain links TRBV6-5 with TRBJ2-7, with D perhaps matching TRBD1 (6 bases). This CDR3 is built from 16 residues. Germline values: CDR1 MNHEY, CDR2 SVGAGI. V dropped 0 bases and J dropped 3 bases, with 15 bases sitting between them.

The CDR3 protein is CASIPRSKSSYNEQFF. The CDR3 DNA sequence: TGCGCCAGCATACCTAGGTCGAAGAGCTCCTACAATGAGCAGTTCTTC. This sequence joins TRBV10-2 and TRBJ2-1, with D unclear. Trimming shortened V by 7 bases and J by 0 bases, and 16 bases separated the two germline ends. Per the germline V gene, CDR1 is WSHSY and CDR2 is SAAADI. The CDR3 has 16 amino acids.

Concerning this clone: In the same sample, other DNA sequences code for this CDR3. The rearrangement uses TRBV5-1 and TRBJ2-3; no clear D. The CDR3 contains 12 residues. Trimming took off 3 bases at V and 2 bases at J, with 4 bases between the two ends. In germline, CDR1 is SGHRS, CDR2 YFSETQ. The CDR3 reads CASSSSTDTQYF. The CDR3 coding sequence is TGCGCCAGCAGCTCTTCCACAGATACGCAGTATTTT.

J is TRBJ1-1 and V is TRBV6-4; unclear D gene. V gave up 11 bases and J gave up 2 bases, with 15 bases separating them. Germline assignment: CDR1 MRHNA and CDR2 SNTAGT. The CDR3 has 13 residues. The CDR3 here is CAFLVDHNTEAFF. The CDR3 DNA follows: TGTGCCTTTTTAGTGGACCATAACACTGAAGCTTTCTTT.

V gene TRBV7-9 combines with J gene TRBJ1-1; 7 nucleotides line up with TRBD1. This CDR3 is built from 14 residues. Trimming at V came to 6 bases and at J to 0 bases, leaving 4 bases not matched to a gene. Germline values: CDR1 SEHNR, CDR2 FQNEAQ (reference sequence). The DNA of the CDR3 is TGTGCCAGCAGAGACACAGGGGTGAACACTGAAGCTTTCTTT. Its protein is CASRDTGVNTEAFF.

The rearrangement uses TRBV28 and TRBJ1-2; D not resolved. Germline values: CDR1 MDHEN, CDR2 SYDVKM. Deletions cut 7 bases from V and 7 bases from J, with 10 bases between. The CDR3 is 11 residues long. The CDR3 protein is CASIGESGYTF. The CDR3 coding sequence is TGTGCCAGCATCGGGGAGAGTGGCTACACCTTC.

To note about this clone: The same CDR3 is also encoded by other DNA sequences in this sample. The chain links TRBV10-3 to TRBJ2-5; D may be TRBD1 or TRBD2 (5 bases each). This CDR3 comprises 11 residues. The germline V gene has CDR1 ENHRY and CDR2 SYGVKD. V dropped 4 bases and J dropped 5 bases, with 5 bases sitting between them. This CDR3 reads CAISGGETQYF. As DNA, the CDR3 is TGTGCCATCAGTGGGGGGGAGACCCAGTACTTC.

The CDR3 DNA is TGTGCCAGCAGCCGTCTAGCCGGTCCCTACGAGCAGTACTTC. Translated: CASSRLAGPYEQYF. The chain carries TRBV27 and TRBJ2-7; maybe TRBD2 (5 bases). Germline-derived CDR1 and CDR2 are MNHEY and SMNVEV (reference sequence). The CDR3 has 14 amino acids. V lost 6 bases, J lost 2 bases, and 14 bases lay in between.

The chain uses TRBV5-4 and TRBJ2-7, with D tentatively TRBD1 (5 bases). V was trimmed by 1 base and J by 8 bases, leaving 13 bases between them. CDR1 is SGHNT, CDR2 YYREEE, per germline (reference sequence). This CDR3 has 13 residues. CDR3 sequence reads: CASSLPGPTKQYF. The CDR3 DNA reads as TGTGCCAGCAGCTTGCCAGGGCCTACGAAGCAGTACTTC.

The CDR3 loop reads CASGVGDGKNIQYF. In nucleotides, the CDR3 is TGCGCCAGCGGTGTCGGGGACGGCAAAAACATTCAGTACTTC. The rearrangement joins TRBV5-1 to TRBJ2-4; possibly TRBD1 or TRBD2 for D (5 bases each). V shed 7 bases and J shed 3 bases, with 14 bases lying between them. The CDR3 loop spans 14 amino acids. In germline, CDR1 is SGHRS, CDR2 YFSETQ.